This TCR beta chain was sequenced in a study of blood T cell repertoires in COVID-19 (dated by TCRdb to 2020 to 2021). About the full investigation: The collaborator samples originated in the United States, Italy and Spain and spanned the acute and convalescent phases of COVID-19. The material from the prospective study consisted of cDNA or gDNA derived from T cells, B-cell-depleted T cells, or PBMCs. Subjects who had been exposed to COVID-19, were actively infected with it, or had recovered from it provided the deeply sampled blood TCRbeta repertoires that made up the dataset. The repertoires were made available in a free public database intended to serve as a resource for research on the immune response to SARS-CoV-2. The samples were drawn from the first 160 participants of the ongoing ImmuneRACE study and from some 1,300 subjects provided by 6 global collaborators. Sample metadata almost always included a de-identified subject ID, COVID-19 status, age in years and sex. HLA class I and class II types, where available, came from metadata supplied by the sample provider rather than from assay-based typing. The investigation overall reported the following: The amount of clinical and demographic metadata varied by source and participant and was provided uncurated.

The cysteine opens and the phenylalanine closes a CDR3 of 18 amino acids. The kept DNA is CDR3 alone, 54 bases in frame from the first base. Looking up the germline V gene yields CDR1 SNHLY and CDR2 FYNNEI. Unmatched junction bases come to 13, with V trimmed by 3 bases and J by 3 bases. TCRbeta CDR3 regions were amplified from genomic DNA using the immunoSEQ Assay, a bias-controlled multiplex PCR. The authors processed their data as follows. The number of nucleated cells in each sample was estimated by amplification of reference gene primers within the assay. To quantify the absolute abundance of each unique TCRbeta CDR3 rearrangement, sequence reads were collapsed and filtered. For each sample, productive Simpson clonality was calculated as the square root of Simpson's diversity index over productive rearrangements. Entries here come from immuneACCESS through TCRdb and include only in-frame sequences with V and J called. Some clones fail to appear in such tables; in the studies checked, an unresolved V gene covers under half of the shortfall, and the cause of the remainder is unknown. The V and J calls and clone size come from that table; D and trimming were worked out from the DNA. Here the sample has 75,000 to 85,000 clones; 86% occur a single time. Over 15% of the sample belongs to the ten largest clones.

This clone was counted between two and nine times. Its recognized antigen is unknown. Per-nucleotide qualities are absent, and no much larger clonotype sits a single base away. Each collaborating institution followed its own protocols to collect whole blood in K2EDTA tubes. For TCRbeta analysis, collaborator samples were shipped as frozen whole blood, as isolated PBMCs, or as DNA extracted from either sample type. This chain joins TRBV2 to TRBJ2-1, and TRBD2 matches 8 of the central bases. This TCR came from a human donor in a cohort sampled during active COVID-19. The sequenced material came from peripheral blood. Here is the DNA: TGTGCCAGCAGTGAGATGGCGGGGGGCCCGACGCGCTACAATGAGCAGTTCTTC. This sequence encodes CASSEMAGGPTRYNEQFF.